The 23 T cell receptor beta chains in this list originate from one sample, sequenced in a study of blood T cell repertoires in COVID-19. Assay: immunoSEQ multiplex PCR; the TCRdb copy retains only in-frame clones and omits some. The sample records about 190,000 clones, roughly 80% being singletons. Input material: peripheral blood. The source of these receptors is a woman between 45 and 65 years old with acute or convalescent COVID-19.

This chain joins TRBV6-5 and TRBJ1-2; 7 nucleotides agree with TRBD1. The V and J ends lost 11 bases and 0 bases, in that order; junction bases with no gene match: 9. The CDR3 consists of 14 residues. Germline assignment: CDR1 MNHEY and CDR2 SVGAGI. The CDR3 here is CAARATGSNYGYTF. Here the CDR3 DNA reads TGTGCCGCCCGGGCGACAGGGTCTAACTATGGCTACACCTTC.

The sample holds one count of this clone. CDR3 nucleotides: TGTGCCAGCAGCTTAGACAGGGGGGGTTTTCAGCCCCAGCATTTT. This encodes CASSLDRGGFQPQHF. The chain links TRBV7-9 to TRBJ1-5, with TRBD1 matching 8 bases. V was clipped by 1 base and J by 6 bases; unmatched bases: 5. From germline, CDR1 is SEHNR and CDR2 FQNEAQ (reference sequence). There are 15 residues in the CDR3.

In DNA form, the CDR3 reads TGTGCCAGCAGCCCCAGGCCAGGGGGGAACACTGAAGCTTTCTTT. It specifies CASSPRPGGNTEAFF. The J gene is TRBJ1-1, the V gene TRBV7-2, with 7 bases fitting TRBD1. The CDR3 contains 15 residues. Germline assignment: CDR1 SGHTA and CDR2 FQGNSA. The V gene end was trimmed by 5 bases and the J gene end by 1 base; junction bases not matched to a gene: 7.

The genes are TRBV3-1 (or the pseudogene TRBV3-2) and TRBJ2-3; 9 bases line up with TRBD1. Losses at the gene ends were 4 bases for V and 3 bases for J; bases not matched to a gene: 5. This CDR3 is 15 amino acids long. Germline loops: CDR1 LGHDT, CDR2 YNNKEL (reference sequence). The CDR3 bases are TGTGCCAGCAGCCTCTGGACAGGGGTGACAGATACGCAGTATTTT. This encodes CASSLWTGVTDTQYF.

This chain connects TRBV6-5 to TRBJ2-7, with TRBD2 as a possible D gene (6 bases). V was trimmed by 6 bases and J by 7 bases, leaving 10 bases between them. CDR1 is MNHEY and CDR2 is SVGAGI in the germline V gene. The CDR3 is made up of 11 amino acids. CDR3 sequence (DNA): TGTGCCAGCAGGGGTCGGGGGGAGCAGTACTTC. Amino acids: CASRGRGEQYF.

The genes are TRBV12-5 and TRBJ2-7; 7 positions agree with TRBD1. The CDR3 is 15 amino acids. J lost 8 bases, V lost 2 bases, and 12 bases had no gene match. Looked up from germline, CDR1 is LGHNT and CDR2 is FRNRAP. The CDR3 is CASGLFPLTGEQQYF. CDR3 DNA sequence: TGTGCTAGTGGTTTGTTCCCCCTCACAGGGGAGCAGCAGTACTTC.

The V gene is TRBV6-5, the J gene TRBJ1-1; TRBD1 is a possible D gene (5 bases). From germline, CDR1 is MNHEY and CDR2 SVGAGI. Trimming shortened V by 9 bases and J by 1 base, and 9 bases separated the two germline ends. The CDR3 is 12 amino acids. The CDR3 sequence is CASTQGNTEAFF. The CDR3 nucleotides are TGTGCCAGTACCCAGGGGAACACTGAAGCTTTCTTT.

This sequence joins TRBV28 and TRBJ1-6; 7 nucleotides agree with TRBD1. Trimming at V came to 9 bases and at J to 8 bases, leaving 13 bases not matched to a gene. The germline V gene encodes CDR1 MDHEN and CDR2 SYDVKM. The CDR3 has 15 amino acids. This CDR3 is CASWGTDLRDSPLHF. The CDR3 DNA reads TGTGCCAGTTGGGGGACAGACCTACGGGATTCACCCCTCCACTTT.

The chain carries TRBV11-2 and TRBJ1-1, with D perhaps matching TRBD1 (6 bases). This CDR3 contains 15 residues. CDR1 SGHAT and CDR2 FQNNGV come from the germline V gene. V was clipped by 4 bases and J by 0 bases, with 12 bases between them. The CDR3 DNA reads as TGTGCCAGCAGCTCCCGAGACAGGATGAACACTGAAGCTTTCTTT. It specifies CASSSRDRMNTEAFF.

V gene TRBV27 combines with J gene TRBJ1-6; 8 bases agree with TRBD1. This CDR3 spans 16 amino acids. Looked up from germline, CDR1 is MNHEY and CDR2 is SMNVEV (reference sequence). V lost 8 bases, J lost 0 bases, and 6 bases stayed unmatched. The CDR3 is CASGLGTGSYNSPLHF. In DNA form, the CDR3 reads TGTGCCAGCGGACTTGGGACAGGCTCCTATAATTCACCCCTCCACTTT.

The chain employs TRBV5-5 and TRBJ2-3, with 9 nucleotides matching TRBD2. CDR3 length equals 15 residues. V was pared by 0 bases and J by 4 bases, with 3 bases of the junction left unmatched. Per the germline V gene, CDR1 is SGHKS and CDR2 is YYEKEE (reference sequence). The CDR3 nucleotides are TGTGCCAGCAGCTTGGCGCGGGGGGGCTCAGATACGCAGTATTTT. Translation gives CASSLARGGSDTQYF.

The rearrangement joins TRBV19 to TRBJ2-7; 8 bases match TRBD1. The germline CDR1 and CDR2 sequences are LNHDA and SQIVND (reference sequence). CDR3 size: 15 residues. After removal of 0 bases from V and 3 bases from J, the junction contained 4 bases not matched to a gene. The CDR3 DNA reads TGTGCCAGTAGTATAGATGCCAGGGGGCTCTACGAGCAGTACTTC. Amino acid sequence: CASSIDARGLYEQYF.

This clone occurred many times. The chain recombines TRBV7-2 with TRBJ2-7; possible D gene TRBD1, 6 bases. This CDR3 is 15 amino acids long. The V gene lost 2 bases and the J gene lost 3 bases, with 14 bases spanning the gap. CDR1 is SGHTA, CDR2 FQGNSA, per germline. The CDR3 nucleotides read TGTGCCAGCAGCTTAAGTGGACAGCTATTCTACGAGCAGTACTTC. This gives the protein CASSLSGQLFYEQYF.

The chain couples TRBV19 to TRBJ2-2; 11 bases match TRBD2. The CDR3 is made up of 16 amino acids. Per germline, CDR1 LNHDA and CDR2 SQIVND (reference sequence). The J segment lost 5 bases and the V segment lost 8 bases, leaving 10 bases of the junction unmatched. CDR3 sequence: CASDRLAGGATGELFF. The CDR3 nucleotides are TGTGCCAGTGACCGATTAGCGGGAGGGGCAACCGGGGAGCTGTTTTTT. The variable domain in full, with the rest retrieved from reference TRBV19 and TRBJ2-2, is DGGITQSPKYLFRKEGQNVTLSCEQNLNHDAMYWYRQDPGQGLRLIYYSQIVNDFQKGDIAEGYSVSREKKESFPLTVTSAQKNPTAFYLCASDRLAGGATGELFFGEGSRLTVL.

This clone was counted a single time. The chain employs TRBV19 and TRBJ2-2; D possibly corresponds to TRBD2 (6 bases). Germline CDR1 LNHDA, CDR2 SQIVND (reference sequence). Trimming shortened V by 3 bases and J by 0 bases, and 11 bases separated the two germline ends. There are 16 residues in the CDR3. CDR3 protein: CASSMSGGTNTGELFF. The CDR3 region has the DNA TGTGCCAGTAGTATGAGTGGGGGGACGAACACCGGGGAGCTGTTTTTT.

This clone was detected once. The gene calls are TRBV3-1 (or the pseudogene TRBV3-2) and TRBJ2-5, with D perhaps matching TRBD2 (6 bases). In germline, CDR1 is LGHDT, CDR2 YNNKEL (reference sequence). This CDR3 is 12 amino acids long. V lost 6 bases to trimming and J lost 4 bases, with 9 bases between them. The CDR3 DNA follows: TGTGCCAGCAGGATGGGGGGAGAGACCCAGTACTTC. Translation gives CASRMGGETQYF.

This clone was observed a single time. V is TRBV7-2 and J is TRBJ2-2, with 9 bases that match TRBD1. V shed 3 bases and J 5 bases; nucleotides not matched to a gene: 4. Looked up from germline, CDR1 is SGHTA and CDR2 is FQGNSA. This CDR3 contains 15 residues. The CDR3 spells CASSLWDRATGELFF. The CDR3 coding sequence is TGTGCCAGCAGCTTGTGGGACAGGGCAACCGGGGAGCTGTTTTTT.

This rearrangement joins TRBV5-6 to TRBJ1-5, with D perhaps matching TRBD1 (5 bases). The germline V gene has CDR1 SGHDT and CDR2 YYEEEE. Trimming shortened V by 1 base and J by 3 bases, and 8 bases separated the two germline ends. CDR3 size: 14 residues. The CDR3 bases are TGTGCCAGCAGCTTGTGGGGGGTCAATCAGCCCCAGCATTTT. Protein product: CASSLWGVNQPQHF.

The CDR3 here is CASSLWGLAGESDTQYF. CDR3 nucleotides: TGCGCCAGCAGCTTGTGGGGACTAGCGGGGGAATCAGATACGCAGTATTTT. This chain connects TRBV5-1 to TRBJ2-3, with 14 bases lining up with TRBD2. Germline V gives CDR1 SGHRS, CDR2 YFSETQ. The CDR3 has 17 amino acids. Trimming at V came to 1 base and at J to 4 bases, leaving 5 bases not matched to a gene.

This clone showed up just a few times. The CDR3 nucleotides are TGTGCCAGCAGCTTAGTTGCCGGGGGGAGGGACCATGAGCAGTTCTTC. As protein: CASSLVAGGRDHEQFF. The chain employs TRBV7-2 and TRBJ2-1, with 7 bases lining up with TRBD2. Losses at the gene ends were 1 base for V and 8 bases for J; bases not matched to a gene: 11. The V gene's germline CDR1 is SGHTA and CDR2 FQGNSA. The CDR3 consists of 16 residues. Full variable domain (remainder filled in from reference TRBV7-2 and TRBJ2-1): GAGVSQSPSNKVTEKGKDVELRCDPISGHTALYWYRQSLGQGLEFLIYFQGNSAPDKSGLPSDRFSAERTGGSVSTLTIQRTQQEDSAVYLCASSLVAGGRDHEQFFGPGTRLTVL.

J is TRBJ1-1 and V is TRBV28; 7 bases are shared with TRBD1. The CDR3 is 14 residues long. After removal of 5 bases from V and 5 bases from J, the junction contained 8 bases not matched to a gene. Germline V gene data show CDR1 as MDHEN and CDR2 as SYDVKM. The CDR3 coding sequence is TGTGCCAGCAGTCCACACAGGGGTTGGACTGAAGCTTTCTTT. It specifies CASSPHRGWTEAFF.

The genes are TRBV18 and TRBJ2-2; a weak D match, TRBD1 (7 bases). CDR1 is KGHSH, CDR2 LQKENI, per germline. The V end was cut by 2 bases, the J end by 9 bases, with 22 bases between. The CDR3 covers 17 residues. The CDR3, as DNA: TGTGCCAGCTCACCATTTCGGGACAGCGGACGGGGGCGGGAGCTGTTTTTT. Translating gives CASSPFRDSGRGRELFF.

This clone was seen a single time. V usage is TRBV5-1 and J usage is TRBJ2-3, with 7 bases matching TRBD1. The CDR3 contains 16 residues. Per the germline V gene, CDR1 is SGHRS and CDR2 is YFSETQ. With V trimmed by 4 bases and J by 6 bases, 14 bases remained unmatched. Here the CDR3 reads CASSRETGPPPDTQYF. The CDR3 DNA is TGCGCCAGCAGCCGAGAGACAGGGCCTCCCCCGGATACGCAGTATTTT.